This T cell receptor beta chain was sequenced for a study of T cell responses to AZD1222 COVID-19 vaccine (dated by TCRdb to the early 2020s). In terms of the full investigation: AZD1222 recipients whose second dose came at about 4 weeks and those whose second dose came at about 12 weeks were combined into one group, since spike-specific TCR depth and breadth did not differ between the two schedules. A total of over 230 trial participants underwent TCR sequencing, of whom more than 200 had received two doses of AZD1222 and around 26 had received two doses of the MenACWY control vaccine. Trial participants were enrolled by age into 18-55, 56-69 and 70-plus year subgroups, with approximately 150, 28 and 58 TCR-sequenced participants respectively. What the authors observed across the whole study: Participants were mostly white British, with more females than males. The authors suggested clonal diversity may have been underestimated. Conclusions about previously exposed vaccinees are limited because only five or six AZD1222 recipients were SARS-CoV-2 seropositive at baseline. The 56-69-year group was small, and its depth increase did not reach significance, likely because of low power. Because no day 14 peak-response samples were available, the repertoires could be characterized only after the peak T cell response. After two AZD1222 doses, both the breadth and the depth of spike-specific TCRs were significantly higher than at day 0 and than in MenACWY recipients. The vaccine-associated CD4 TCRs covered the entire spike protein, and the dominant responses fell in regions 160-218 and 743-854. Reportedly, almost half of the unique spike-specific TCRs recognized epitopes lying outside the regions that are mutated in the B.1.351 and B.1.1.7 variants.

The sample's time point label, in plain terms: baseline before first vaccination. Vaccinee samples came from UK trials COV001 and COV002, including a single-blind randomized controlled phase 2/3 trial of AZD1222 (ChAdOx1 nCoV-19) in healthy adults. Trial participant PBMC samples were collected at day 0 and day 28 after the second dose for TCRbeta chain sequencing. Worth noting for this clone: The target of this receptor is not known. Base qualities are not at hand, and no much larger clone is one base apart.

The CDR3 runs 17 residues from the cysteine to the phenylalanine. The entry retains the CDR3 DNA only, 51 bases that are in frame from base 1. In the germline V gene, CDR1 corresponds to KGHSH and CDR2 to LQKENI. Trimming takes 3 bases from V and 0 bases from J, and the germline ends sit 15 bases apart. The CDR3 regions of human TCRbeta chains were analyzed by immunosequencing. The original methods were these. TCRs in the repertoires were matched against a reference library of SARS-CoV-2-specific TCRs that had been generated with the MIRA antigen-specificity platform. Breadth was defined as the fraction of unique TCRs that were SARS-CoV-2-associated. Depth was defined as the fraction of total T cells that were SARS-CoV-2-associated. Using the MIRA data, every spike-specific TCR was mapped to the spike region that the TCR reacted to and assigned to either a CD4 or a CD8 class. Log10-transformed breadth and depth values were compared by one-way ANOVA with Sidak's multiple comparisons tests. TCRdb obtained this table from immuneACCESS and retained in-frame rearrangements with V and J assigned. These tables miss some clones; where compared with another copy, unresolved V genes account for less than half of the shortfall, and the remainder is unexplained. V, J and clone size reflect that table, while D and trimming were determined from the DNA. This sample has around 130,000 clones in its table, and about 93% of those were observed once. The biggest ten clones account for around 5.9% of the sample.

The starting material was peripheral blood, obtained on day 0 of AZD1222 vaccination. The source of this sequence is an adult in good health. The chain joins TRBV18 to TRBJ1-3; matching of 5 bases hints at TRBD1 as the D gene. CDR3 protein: CASSPTGTANSGNTIYF. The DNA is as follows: TGTGCCAGCTCACCGACCGGGACGGCTAACTCTGGAAACACCATATATTTT.